This T cell receptor (beta chain) is drawn from a study of spatial heterogeneity in lung cancer. This clonotype has more than one count but fewer than ten. TCRdb passed the 5' RACE reads through MiXCR, listing each CDR3 protein once. This table holds approximately 100,000 distinct CDR3 sequences, just under 20% found once. Time point noted: blood at routine non-recurrence follow-up after resection. This CDR3 is 14 amino acids long. Trimming took 5 bases from V and 3 from J, leaving 13 bases between them. Germline assignment: CDR1 SQVTM and CDR2 ANQGSEA. The V gene is TRBV29-1, the J gene TRBJ2-2; D unresolved. The receptor was derived from a male donor with early-stage non-small cell lung cancer. This specimen consisted of PBMCs, obtained at follow-up. The CDR3 region has the DNA TGCAGCGTTAGTTCTAACAGCTACACCGGGGAGCTGTTTTTT. Amino acids: CSVSSNSYTGELFF.